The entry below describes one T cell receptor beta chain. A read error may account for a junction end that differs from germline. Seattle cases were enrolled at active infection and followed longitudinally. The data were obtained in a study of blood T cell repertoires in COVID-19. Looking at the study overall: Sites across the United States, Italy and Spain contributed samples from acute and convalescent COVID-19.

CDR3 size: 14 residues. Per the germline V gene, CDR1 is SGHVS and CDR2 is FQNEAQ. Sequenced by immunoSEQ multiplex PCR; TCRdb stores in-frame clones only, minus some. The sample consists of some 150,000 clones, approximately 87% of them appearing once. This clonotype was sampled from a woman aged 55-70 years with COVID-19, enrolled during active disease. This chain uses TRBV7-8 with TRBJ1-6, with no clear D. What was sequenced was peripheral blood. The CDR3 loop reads CASSLAFRNSPLHF. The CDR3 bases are TGTGCCAGCAGCCTAGCATTTCGGAATTCACCCCTCCACTTT.